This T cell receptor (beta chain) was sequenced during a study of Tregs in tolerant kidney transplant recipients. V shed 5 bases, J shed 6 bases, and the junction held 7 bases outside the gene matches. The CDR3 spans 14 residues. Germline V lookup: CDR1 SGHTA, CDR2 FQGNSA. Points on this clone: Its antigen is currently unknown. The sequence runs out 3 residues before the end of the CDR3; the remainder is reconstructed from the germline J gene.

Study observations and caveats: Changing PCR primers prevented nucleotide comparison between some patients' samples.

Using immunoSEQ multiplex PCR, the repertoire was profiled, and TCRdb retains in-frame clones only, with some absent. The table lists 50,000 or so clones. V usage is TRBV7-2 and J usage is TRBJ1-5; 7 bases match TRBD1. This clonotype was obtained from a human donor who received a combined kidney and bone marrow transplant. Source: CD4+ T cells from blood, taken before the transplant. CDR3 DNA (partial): TGTGCCAGCAGCCCCGGGACAGATATTCAGCCC. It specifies CASSPGTDIQP. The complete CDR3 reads CASSPGTDIQPQHF. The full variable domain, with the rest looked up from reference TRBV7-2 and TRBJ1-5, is GAGVSQSPSNKVTEKGKDVELRCDPISGHTALYWYRQSLGQGLEFLIYFQGNSAPDKSGLPSDRFSAERTGGSVSTLTIQRTQQEDSAVYLCASSPGTDIQPQHFGDGTRLSIL.